These T cell receptor beta chains were read from a single sample in a study of brain metastases from non-small cell lung cancer. This table comes from immunoSEQ multiplex PCR, and its TCRdb copy is limited to in-frame clones, with some not included. In the table there are about 2,600 clones, about 90% of which are singletons. The sample comprised primary lung tumor tissue. Receptors were obtained from a donor at least 40 years old with non-small cell lung cancer. CDR3s include the opening cysteine and the closing phenylalanine or tryptophan. D genes are given only for firm matches. Clone sizes are given selectively: once, few, many, or a class where the clone is expanded.

>TRBJ2-7|few|TRBV28|-
TGTGCCAGCAGTTTATCTACCCTTTCTTTACAAGGCGAGCAGTACTTC
CASSLSTLSLQGEQYF
>TRBJ2-5|-|TRBV18|-
TGTGCCAGCTCACCAGGAAGGAGGGAGACCCAGTACTTC
CASSPGRRETQYF
>TRBJ1-2|once|TRBV12-3/TRBV12-4|TRBD1
TGTGCCAGCCACAGGGGCCTTAACTATGGCTACACCTTC
CASHRGLNYGYTF
>TRBJ1-2|-|TRBV7-2|-
TGTGCCAGCAGCTTAGTTGGGGAAGAATATGGCTACACCTTC
CASSLVGEEYGYTF
>TRBJ1-3|-|TRBV19|TRBD1
TGTGCCAGTAGTTTCGGACAGGATTACTCTGGAAACACCATATATTTT
CASSFGQDYSGNTIYF
>TRBJ2-2|once|TRBV7-3|-
TGTGCCAGCAGCCCGAGCAAGATAGTTAACACCGGAGAGCTGTTTTTT
CASSPSKIVNTGELFF
>TRBJ1-1|-|TRBV29-1|-
TGCAGCGTTCAAAGGGGTCCCGTGAACACTGAAGCTTTCTTT
CSVQRGPVNTEAFF
>TRBJ2-7|-|TRBV5-6|-
TGTGCCAGCAGCTTGGGGTCTACGATCTCCTACGAGCAGTACTTC
CASSLGSTISYEQYF
>TRBJ2-3|-|TRBV5-1|TRBD2
TGCGCCAGCAGCTTTCGCGGGGGGGGCACAGATACGCAGTATTTT
CASSFRGGGTDTQYF
>TRBJ2-3|-|TRBV7-8|-
TGTGCCAGCAGCTTTGGGATCACAGATACGCAGTATTTT
CASSFGITDTQYF
>TRBJ1-2|-|TRBV28|-
TGTGCCAGCCGAGCGGACCTAAGGGGCTACACCTTC
CASRADLRGYTF
>TRBJ1-4|-|TRBV2|-
TGTGCCAGCACCGTTGAAAAATTGTTTTTT
CASTVEKLFF
>TRBJ2-7|-|TRBV12-3/TRBV12-4|TRBD1
TGTGCCAGCAGTTTAAGGGGGCCCTACGAGCAGTACTTC
CASSLRGPYEQYF
>TRBJ2-7|-|TRBV29-1|-
TGCAGCGTTGTCGATACCGGGACCAACTACTACGAGCAGTACTTC
CSVVDTGTNYYEQYF
>TRBJ2-3|-|TRBV9|TRBD2
TGTGCCAGCAGCGGACCGGGACTAGCGGGGGGATTAGATACGCAGTATTTT
CASSGPGLAGGLDTQYF
>TRBJ1-4|-|TRBV30|-
TGTGCCTGGAGGGCCGGGTACACTAATGAAAAACCGTTTTTT
CAWRAGYTNEKPFF
>TRBJ2-3|-|TRBV7-2|-
TGTGCCAGCAGCTTAGACGCTACAGGGCCAGATACGCAGTATTTT
CASSLDATGPDTQYF
>TRBJ2-5|few|TRBV28|TRBD1
TGTGCCAGCAGTTCATCACGGGACAGGGCAGAGACCCAGTACTTC
CASSSSRDRAETQYF
>TRBJ1-1|-|TRBV5-4|TRBD1
TGTGCCAGCAGCTTCGACAGGGGGCGCTTCACTGAAGCTTTCTTT
CASSFDRGRFTEAFF
>TRBJ1-1|-|TRBV18|-
TGTGCCAGCTCACCCCGGACAGAGGAAGCTTTCTTT
CASSPRTEEAFF
>TRBJ2-5|-|TRBV7-3|-
TGTGCCAGCAGCCCCGAGCCCCGGGAGACCCAGTACTTC
CASSPEPRETQYF
>TRBJ2-5|once|TRBV7-6|-
TGTGCCAGCAGCGGCCAAGAGACCCAGTACTTC
CASSGQETQYF
>TRBJ1-1|few|TRBV6-6|-
TGTGCCAGCAGTTTTGGCGCTGAAGCTTTCTTT
CASSFGAEAFF
>TRBJ2-2|-|TRBV5-8|-
TGTGCCAGCAGCTTTTACAGATTCTCCGGGGAGCTGTTTTTT
CASSFYRFSGELFF
>TRBJ1-2|-|TRBV2|-
TGTGCCAGCAGCGAAGGTCCGGGGGGTGGCTACACCTTC
CASSEGPGGGYTF
>TRBJ2-4|-|TRBV30|-
TGTGCCTGGAGTGCTGGACAGATTCTAGCCAAAAACATTCAGTACTTC
CAWSAGQILAKNIQYF
>TRBJ1-1|-|TRBV19|TRBD1
TGTGCCAGTAGTACGACCGGGACAGGGGGTGAAGCTTTCTTT
CASSTTGTGGEAFF
>TRBJ2-1|once|TRBV7-9|-
TGTGCCAGCAGCTTAGGCTACAATGAGCAGTTCTTC
CASSLGYNEQFF
>TRBJ2-1|-|TRBV6-2/TRBV6-3|-
TGTGCCAGCAGTTACGGTCGCCTAGCCCAACCCAATGAGCAGTTCTTC
CASSYGRLAQPNEQFF
>TRBJ1-5|-|TRBV21-1|-
TGTGCCAGCACCTTAAAGACAAGGGATCAGCCCCAGCATTTT
CASTLKTRDQPQHF
>TRBJ2-7|-|TRBV5-1|-
TGCGCCAGCAGCTTCGAAGACAGCTCTTCCTACGAGCAGTACTTC
CASSFEDSSSYEQYF
>TRBJ1-2|-|TRBV7-6|-
TGTGCCAGCAGCCCGACGGGGCTGCCGGGCTACACCTTC
CASSPTGLPGYTF
>TRBJ2-1|-|TRBV21-1|-
TGTGCCAGCAGCCGGGGACGGCTCCCTAGCTCCTACAATGAGCAGTTCTTC
CASSRGRLPSSYNEQFF
>TRBJ1-2|-|TRBV9|-
TGTGCCAGCAGCTCCCTGGACGTTGGATTTGAGGGCTACACCTTC
CASSSLDVGFEGYTF
>TRBJ2-7|-|TRBV5-5|-
TGTGCCAGCAGCTCTCGAGCAGGGTCAACCTACGAGCAGTACTTC
CASSSRAGSTYEQYF
>TRBJ2-1|-|TRBV24-1|TRBD2
TGTGCCACCAGTACAATGGGACTAGCGGGAAGGGATGAGCAGTTCTTC
CATSTMGLAGRDEQFF
>TRBJ2-7|-|TRBV19|-
TGTGCCAGTAGTATTGGCGGTGGCGCCTACGAGCAGTACTTC
CASSIGGGAYEQYF
>TRBJ2-3|-|TRBV5-1|-
TGCGCCAGCAGCTTGGCCCCCCTAGCTAGAAGAGATACGCAGTATTTT
CASSLAPLARRDTQYF
>TRBJ2-7|-|TRBV3-1/TRBV3-2|-
TGTGCCAGCAGCCAAGAGTGGGGGGACTACGAGCAGTACTTC
CASSQEWGDYEQYF
>TRBJ1-2|once|TRBV7-9|TRBD1
TGTGCCAGCAGCTTAACCCGGGGGACAGGGTTAGGAGGCTACACCTTC
CASSLTRGTGLGGYTF
>TRBJ2-5|few|TRBV7-9|-
TGTGCCAGCAGCCCGCGGAATCCCAACTTC
CASSPRNPNF
>TRBJ1-1|few|TRBV30|-
TGTGCCTGGAGTACGACAGCCATGAACACTGAAGCTTTCTTT
CAWSTTAMNTEAFF
>TRBJ1-6|-|TRBV3-1/TRBV3-2|-
TGTGCCAGCAGCCAAGACGGGGGAGCAGCCATTAATTCACCCCTCCACTTT
CASSQDGGAAINSPLHF
>TRBJ2-5|-|TRBV2|-
TGTGCCAGCAGATCCGACCCGGAGACCCAGTACTTC
CASRSDPETQYF
>TRBJ1-1|few|TRBV27|TRBD1
TGTGCCAGCAGTTTGGGACAGACACTTGAAGCTTTCTTT
CASSLGQTLEAFF
>TRBJ1-6|-|TRBV30|-
TGTGCCTGGTCGATAGAGTTTAATTCACCCCTCCACTTT
CAWSIEFNSPLHF
>TRBJ1-2|-|TRBV7-9|TRBD1
TGTGTCAGCAGCCGGACAGGGGCCAGCTCCTATGGCTACACCTTC
CVSSRTGASSYGYTF
>TRBJ1-4|few|TRBV7-6|-
TGTGCCAGCAGCTTAGCGGCTTCTAAAAAAAGTGGCACTAATGAAAAACTGTTTTTT
CASSLAASKKSGTNEKLFF
>TRBJ1-5|-|TRBV7-9|-
TGTGCCAGCAGCTTAAGGGGCCAGGGGCTAGATCAGCCCCAGCATTTT
CASSLRGQGLDQPQHF
>TRBJ2-5|-|TRBV6-2/TRBV6-3|-
TGTGCCAGCAGTTACCGCCAAGGAATAGGAGAGACCCAGTACTTC
CASSYRQGIGETQYF
>TRBJ2-2|-|TRBV7-6|-
TGTGCCAGCAGCCGCGGGACACTGAACACCGGGGAGCTGTTTTTT
CASSRGTLNTGELFF